The 19 T cell receptor beta chains below all came from one sample that was sequenced in a study of metastatic and nonmetastatic thyroid tumors (dated by TCRdb to the early 2020s). No patient had received any treatment before thyroid surgery. Library creation used PCR. Sequencing used an Illumina HiSeq 4000. In TCRdb, the public reads were trimmed at Q25 with fastp and aligned with MiXCR, with productive beta chains retained. The sample profile shows 30,000 to 35,000 clones; 29% of them were found once. Around 7.6% of the sample lies in the top ten. The material sequenced was blood. These receptor sequences come from a female donor with papillary thyroid cancer or a benign thyroid nodule (not recorded which). Some clones in this sample may be carry-over from other donors' samples.

The rearrangement uses TRBV20-1 and TRBJ2-7; unclear D gene. Per germline, CDR1 DFQATT and CDR2 SNEGSKA (reference sequence). V was shortened by 4 bases and J by 5 bases, with 15 bases between the two germline ends. CDR3 length: 13 amino acids. CDR3 sequence reads: CSAIEYSTDEQYV. CDR3 sequence (DNA): TGCAGTGCTATAGAATACAGCACAGACGAGCAGTACGTC.

The rearrangement uses TRBV7-3 and TRBJ2-7; 16 bases line up with TRBD2. Trimming removed 1 base from V and 5 bases from J; junction bases left unmatched: 11. The CDR3 has 19 residues. Germline-derived CDR1 and CDR2 are SGHTA and FQGTGA. For the CDR3, the DNA is TGTGCCAGCAGCTTAAGGGTAGGGGGACTAGCGGGAGGGCCTAACGAGCAGTACTTC. Residues: CASSLRVGGLAGGPNEQYF.

This clone was observed a handful of times. The V gene is TRBV28, the J gene TRBJ1-2, with D unresolved. The CDR3 runs to 14 residues. Germline CDR1 reads MDHEN; CDR2 reads SYDVKM. The V gene lost 2 bases and the J gene lost 7 bases, with 14 bases spanning the gap. The CDR3 DNA follows: TGTGCCAGCAGTTTAGGCGTTTCTAGAGCTGGCTACACCTTC. This translates into CASSLGVSRAGYTF.

This clone was counted ten times or more. The V gene is TRBV12-3 or TRBV12-4, the J gene TRBJ1-2; 7 bases fit TRBD1. Trimming took 2 bases from V and 10 from J; bases not matched to a gene: 10. The CDR3 is 14 residues long. CDR3 sequence reads: CASSLFTGERHYTF. DNA for the CDR3: TGTGCCAGCAGTTTATTCACAGGGGAAAGACACTACACCTTC.

This CDR3 reads CASSPGQRADGYTF. CDR3 nucleotide sequence: TGTGCCAGCTCACCAGGACAGAGGGCGGACGGCTACACCTTC. The V gene is TRBV18, the J gene TRBJ1-2, with D perhaps TRBD1 (6 bases). The CDR3 has 14 residues. Per the germline V gene, CDR1 is KGHSH and CDR2 is LQKENI. V shed 2 bases and J shed 8 bases, with 15 bases lying between them.

Within the sample, this clone is medium-sized. This chain links TRBV11-2 with TRBJ2-7; a possible D gene is TRBD1 (6 bases). CDR1 and CDR2 (germline): SGHAT, FQNNGV. Trimming took 0 bases from V and 6 from J, leaving 15 bases between them. CDR3 length: 15 residues. The CDR3 here is CASSLENRAWGEQYF. The CDR3 region has the DNA TGTGCCAGCAGCTTAGAGAACAGGGCGTGGGGCGAGCAGTACTTC. The full variable domain, in which reference TRBV11-2 and TRBJ2-7 provide the parts outside the CDR3, is EAGVAQSPRYKIIEKRQSVAFWCNPISGHATLYWYQQILGQGPKLLIQFQNNGVVDDSQLPKDRFSAERLKGVDSTLKIQPAKLEDSAVYLCASSLENRAWGEQYFGPGTRLTVT.

This sequence joins TRBV7-2 and TRBJ2-7, with D possibly matching TRBD1 (5 bases). In germline, CDR1 is SGHTA, CDR2 FQGNSA. With 5 bases removed from V and 3 bases from J, the gap between germline ends came to 17 bases. This CDR3 spans 15 amino acids. CDR3 amino acids: CASSQTVTVFYEQYF. The CDR3 nucleotides are TGTGCCAGCAGCCAAACCGTGACAGTGTTCTACGAGCAGTACTTC.

This clone occurred a few times. Since a much larger clone is just one base distant, this may be a read error. Other DNA variants within this sample encode the same CDR3. This rearrangement joins TRBV9 to TRBJ2-2; D is possibly TRBD2 (5 bases). V lost 10 bases and J lost 7, with 14 bases in between. The germline gives CDR1 SGDLS, CDR2 YYNGEE. This CDR3 has 12 amino acids. The DNA for the CDR3 is TGTGCCTGTCGTGGACGGGGCGGGGAGCTGTTTTTT. It is translated as CACRGRGGELFF.

About this clone itself: The limits of the CDR3 on the DNA are not certain, so only TCRdb's listed CDR3 is given. J is TRBJ2-7 and V is TRBV6-2 or TRBV6-3; no check of the table's D call, TRBD1, against the DNA was made. In germline, CDR1 is MNHEY, CDR2 SVGEGT. Both ends counted, the CDR3 spans 20 residues. CDR3 sequence: CARELDPLRAVLRAHYEQYF.

This chain uses TRBV7-2 with TRBJ1-3, with D uncertain. There are 15 residues in the CDR3. V was shortened by 5 bases and J by 2 bases, with 13 bases between the two germline ends. Germline CDR1 is SGHTA and CDR2 is FQGNSA. CDR3 sequence: CASSDRAVTGNTIYF. CDR3 coding DNA: TGTGCCAGCAGCGATAGAGCTGTTACTGGAAACACCATATATTTT.

Ten or more counts support this clone. The chain uses TRBV19 and TRBJ2-7, with TRBD1 matching 8 bases. Germline CDR1 LNHDA, CDR2 SQIVND (reference sequence). This CDR3 region has 13 residues. Germline trimming cut 3 bases from V and 7 bases from J; bases unmatched to any gene: 5. CDR3 region: CASSMQGALEQYF. In DNA form, the CDR3 reads TGTGCCAGTAGTATGCAGGGGGCGCTTGAGCAGTACTTC.

This clone showed up many times. The chain has TRBV29-1 and TRBJ1-1; no clear D gene. V was shortened by 4 bases and J by 0 bases, with 12 bases between the two germline ends. The CDR3 covers 14 residues. Germline assignment: CDR1 SQVTM and CDR2 ANQGSEA. The CDR3 DNA sequence: TGCAGCGTTGTAGGGCAGATCATGAACACTGAAGCTTTCTTT. It codes for CSVVGQIMNTEAFF.

This clone has a count of ten or more. The rearrangement links TRBV15 to TRBJ2-1; D remains unclear. V lost 0 bases and J 5 bases, leaving 8 bases between the germline ends. The germline V gene encodes CDR1 LNHNV and CDR2 YYDKDF (reference sequence). This CDR3 has 14 amino acids. This CDR3 is CATSRERADNEQFF. The DNA of the CDR3 is TGTGCCACCAGCAGAGAAAGGGCCGACAATGAGCAGTTCTTC.

This clone was counted at least ten times. The rearrangement links TRBV7-2 to TRBJ2-3; 10 bases line up with TRBD2. With 1 base clipped from V and 9 bases from J, the junction kept 4 bases outside the gene matches. The CDR3 covers 14 residues. Germline lookup yields CDR1 SGHTA and CDR2 FQGNSA. The CDR3 here is CASSLELAGNTQYF. CDR3 DNA sequence: TGTGCCAGCAGCTTAGAACTAGCGGGGAACACGCAGTATTTT.

V and J are TRBV7-9 and TRBJ1-5; D might be TRBD1 (5 bases). Germline CDR1 is SEHNR and CDR2 is FQNEAQ (reference sequence). V was shortened by 5 bases and J by 7 bases, with 18 bases between the two germline ends. The CDR3 spans 15 residues. The CDR3 nucleotides are TGTGCCAGCAGCCCGTCGGAAGGGGCGAACCAGCCCCAGCATTTT. Translated: CASSPSEGANQPQHF.

This clone was detected many times. V and J are TRBV20-1 and TRBJ1-2; 9 nucleotides line up with TRBD1. Germline trimming cut 2 bases from V and 4 bases from J; bases unmatched to any gene: 8. The length of the CDR3 is 15 residues. From germline, CDR1 is DFQATT and CDR2 SNEGSKA (reference sequence). The CDR3 region is CSARPRTGDTYGYTF. The CDR3, as DNA: TGCAGTGCTAGACCTCGGACAGGGGACACCTATGGCTACACCTTC.

This clone was recorded at least ten times. The J gene is TRBJ2-6, the V gene TRBV6-1; D remains unclear. Germline V gene sequence: CDR1 MNHNS, CDR2 SASEGT. Trimming pared 4 bases from V and 0 bases from J, leaving 7 bases between. The CDR3 consists of 15 residues. CDR3 DNA: TGTGCCAGCAGTGCGGAGCCCTCTGGGGCCAACGTCCTGACTTTC. This sequence encodes CASSAEPSGANVLTF.

The table lists this clone with a count of one. The V call is TRBV7-6, the J call TRBJ2-1; D not certain. Germline values: CDR1 SGHVS, CDR2 FNYEAQ. The V and J ends lost 5 bases and 6 bases respectively, with 11 bases between them. This CDR3 is 13 amino acids long. CDR3: CASSLGPFNEQFF. CDR3 in DNA: TGTGCCAGCAGCCTAGGGCCTTTCAATGAGCAGTTCTTC.

This clone was seen repeatedly, ten times or more. V is TRBV24-1 and J is TRBJ1-4; D gene uncertain. The germline CDR1 and CDR2 sequences are KGHDR and SFDVKD. The CDR3 is 14 residues long. Trimming removed 10 bases from V and 10 bases from J, with 21 bases in between. CDR3 in amino acids: CATAGLGRRRKLFF. DNA of the CDR3: TGTGCCACAGCGGGGTTAGGGAGACGCCGAAAACTGTTTTTT.